This T cell receptor (beta chain) is drawn from a study of blood T cell repertoires in COVID-19. Study-wide context: Donors in the United States, Italy and Spain gave samples during acute or convalescent COVID-19. T cells, B-cell-depleted T cells, or PBMCs supplied cDNA or gDNA.

Germline V lookup: CDR1 MNHEY, CDR2 SVGAGI. The CDR3 runs to 15 residues. V shed 5 bases, J shed 2 bases, and the junction held 6 bases outside the gene matches. How the authors handled the data: The assay estimated nucleated cells by amplifying reference gene primers. Only in-frame clones appear in the TCRdb table, and some are missing; sequencing was by immunoSEQ multiplex PCR. The V and J calls and clone size were taken over from that table, and D and trimming were inferred from the DNA. This table has 84,000 or so clones, 75% to 90% appearing once. The TCR originated in a human donor in a cohort sampled during active COVID-19. Sequencing was done on a sample of peripheral blood. This chain connects TRBV6-5 to TRBJ1-5; 7 bases line up with TRBD1. The CDR3 sequence is CASSRQGKGNQPQHF. The CDR3 region has the DNA TGTGCCAGCAGTAGACAGGGAAAGGGCAATCAGCCCCAGCATTTT.